The table lists the clone carrying this TCR beta chain with many counts. Its cognate antigen is unknown. These data originate in a study of CD8+ T cells in alopecia areata. Points from the study as a whole: The study also sequences resident alphabeta T cells of normal skin in scalp samples.

Germline V gives CDR1 MDHEN, CDR2 SYDVKM. The CDR3 contains 16 residues. Trimming took 3 bases from V and 5 from J; bases not matched to a gene: 4. In each case, RNA was isolated and then reverse transcribed into cDNA as the sequencing template. The protocol was immunoSEQ multiplex PCR, while the TCRdb copy is restricted to in-frame clones and leaves out a portion. The data hold 55,000 to 70,000 clones, with approximately 45% observed a single time. Sequenced here: CD8+ T cells sorted from blood, sampled at week 0. V and J are TRBV28 and TRBJ2-2; TRBD2 aligns across 12 bases. The TCR sequence derives from a human donor with alopecia areata. CDR3 coding DNA: TGTGCCAGCAGTTTGGTCCTAGCGGGAGGGACCGGGGAGCTGTTTTTT. Translated, it gives CASSLVLAGGTGELFF.